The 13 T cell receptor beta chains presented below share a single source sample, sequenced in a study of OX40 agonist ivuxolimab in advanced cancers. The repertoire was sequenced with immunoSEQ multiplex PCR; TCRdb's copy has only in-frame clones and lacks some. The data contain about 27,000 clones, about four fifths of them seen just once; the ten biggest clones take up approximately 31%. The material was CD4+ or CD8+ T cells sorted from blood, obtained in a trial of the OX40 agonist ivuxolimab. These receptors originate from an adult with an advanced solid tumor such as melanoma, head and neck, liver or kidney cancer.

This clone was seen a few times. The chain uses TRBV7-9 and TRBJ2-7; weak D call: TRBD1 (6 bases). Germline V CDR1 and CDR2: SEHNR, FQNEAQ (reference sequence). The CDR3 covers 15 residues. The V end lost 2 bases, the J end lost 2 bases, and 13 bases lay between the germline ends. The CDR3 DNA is TGTGCCAGCAGCTTAACGGCAGGGGTACCCTACGAGCAGTACTTC. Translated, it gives CASSLTAGVPYEQYF.

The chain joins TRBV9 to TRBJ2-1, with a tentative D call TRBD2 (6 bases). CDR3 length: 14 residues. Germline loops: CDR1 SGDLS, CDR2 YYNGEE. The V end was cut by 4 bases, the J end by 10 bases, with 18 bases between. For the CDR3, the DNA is TGTGCCAGCAGCCAATATTGGGACTCCGGAGAGCAGTTCTTC. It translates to CASSQYWDSGEQFF.

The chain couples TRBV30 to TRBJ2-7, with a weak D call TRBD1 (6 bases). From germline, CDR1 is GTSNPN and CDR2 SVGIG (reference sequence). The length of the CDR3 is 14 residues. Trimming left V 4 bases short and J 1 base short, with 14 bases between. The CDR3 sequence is CAWTSGVGSYEQYF. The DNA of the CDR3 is TGTGCCTGGACCTCAGGGGTTGGATCCTACGAGCAGTACTTC.

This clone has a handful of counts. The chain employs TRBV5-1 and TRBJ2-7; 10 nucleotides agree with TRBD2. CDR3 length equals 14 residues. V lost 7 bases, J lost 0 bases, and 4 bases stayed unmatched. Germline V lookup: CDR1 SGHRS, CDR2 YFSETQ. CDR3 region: CASLGLADSYEQYF. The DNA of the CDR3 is TGCGCCAGCCTCGGACTAGCGGACTCCTACGAGCAGTACTTC.

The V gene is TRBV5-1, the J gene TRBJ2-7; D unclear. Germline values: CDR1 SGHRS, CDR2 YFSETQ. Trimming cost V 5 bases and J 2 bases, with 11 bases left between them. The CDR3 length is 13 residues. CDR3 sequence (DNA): TGCGCCAGCAGGCCCGGGTTCCCCTACGAGCAGTACTTC. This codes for CASRPGFPYEQYF.

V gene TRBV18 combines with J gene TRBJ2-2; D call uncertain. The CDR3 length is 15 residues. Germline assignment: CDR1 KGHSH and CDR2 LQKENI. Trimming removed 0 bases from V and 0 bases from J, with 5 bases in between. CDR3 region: CASSPPGPNTGELFF. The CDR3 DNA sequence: TGTGCCAGCTCACCACCTGGCCCGAACACCGGGGAGCTGTTTTTT.

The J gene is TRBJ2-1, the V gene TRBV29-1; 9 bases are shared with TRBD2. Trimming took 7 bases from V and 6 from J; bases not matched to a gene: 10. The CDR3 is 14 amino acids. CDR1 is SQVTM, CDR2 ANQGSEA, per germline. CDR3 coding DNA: TGCAGCGCATATAGCGGGAGAGGGACCAATGAGCAGTTCTTC. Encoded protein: CSAYSGRGTNEQFF.

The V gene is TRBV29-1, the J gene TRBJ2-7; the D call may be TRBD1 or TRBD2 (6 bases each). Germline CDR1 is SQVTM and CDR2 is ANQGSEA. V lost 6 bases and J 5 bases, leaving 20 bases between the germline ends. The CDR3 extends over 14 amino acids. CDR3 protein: CSVDSAGSLHEQYF. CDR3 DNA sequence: TGCAGCGTGGACAGTGCGGGGTCCCTGCACGAGCAGTACTTC.

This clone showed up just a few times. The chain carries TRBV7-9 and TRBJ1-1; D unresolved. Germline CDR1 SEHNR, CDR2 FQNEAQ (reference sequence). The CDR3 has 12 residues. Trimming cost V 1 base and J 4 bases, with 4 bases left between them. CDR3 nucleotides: TGTGCCAGCAGCTTAGTGCCCACTGAAGCTTTCTTT. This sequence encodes CASSLVPTEAFF.

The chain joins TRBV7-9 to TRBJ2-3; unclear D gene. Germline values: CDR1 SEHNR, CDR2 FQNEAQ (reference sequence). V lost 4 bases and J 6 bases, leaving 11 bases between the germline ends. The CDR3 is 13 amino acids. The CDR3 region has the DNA TGTGCCAGCAGCTCCCTAATTGGGGATACGCAGTATTTT. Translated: CASSSLIGDTQYF.

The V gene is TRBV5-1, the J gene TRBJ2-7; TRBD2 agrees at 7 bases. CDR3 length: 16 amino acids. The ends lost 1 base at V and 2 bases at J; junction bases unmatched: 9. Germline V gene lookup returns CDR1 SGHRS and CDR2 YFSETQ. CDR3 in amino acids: CASSLNPQGGPYEQYF. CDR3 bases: TGCGCCAGCAGCTTGAATCCGCAGGGAGGGCCCTACGAGCAGTACTTC.

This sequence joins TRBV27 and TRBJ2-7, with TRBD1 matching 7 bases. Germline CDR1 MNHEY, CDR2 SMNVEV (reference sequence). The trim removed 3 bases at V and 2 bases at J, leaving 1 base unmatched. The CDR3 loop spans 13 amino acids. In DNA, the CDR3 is TGTGCCAGCAGTTTTCAGGGGGCCTACGAGCAGTACTTC. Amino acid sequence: CASSFQGAYEQYF.

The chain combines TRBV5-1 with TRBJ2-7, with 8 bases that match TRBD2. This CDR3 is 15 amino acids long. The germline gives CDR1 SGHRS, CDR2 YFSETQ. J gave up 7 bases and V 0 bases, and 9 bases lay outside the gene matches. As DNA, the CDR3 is TGCGCCAGCAGCTTGGTTAGCGGGAACTCGCGGGAGCAGTACTTC. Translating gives CASSLVSGNSREQYF.